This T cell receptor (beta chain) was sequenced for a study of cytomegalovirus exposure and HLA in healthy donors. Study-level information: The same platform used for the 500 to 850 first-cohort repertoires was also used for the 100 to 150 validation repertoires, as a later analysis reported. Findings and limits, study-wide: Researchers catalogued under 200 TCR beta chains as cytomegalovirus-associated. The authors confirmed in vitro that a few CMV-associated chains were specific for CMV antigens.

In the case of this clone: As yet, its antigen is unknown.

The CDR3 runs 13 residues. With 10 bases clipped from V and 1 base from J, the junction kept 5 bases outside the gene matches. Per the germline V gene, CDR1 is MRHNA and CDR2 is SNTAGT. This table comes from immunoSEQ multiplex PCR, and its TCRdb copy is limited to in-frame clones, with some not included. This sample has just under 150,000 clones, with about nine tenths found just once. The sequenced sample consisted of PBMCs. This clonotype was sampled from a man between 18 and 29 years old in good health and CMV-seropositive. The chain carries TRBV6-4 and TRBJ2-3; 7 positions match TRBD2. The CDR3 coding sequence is TGTGCCACCGCGGCGGGGGGCACAGATACGCAGTATTTT. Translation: CATAAGGTDTQYF.